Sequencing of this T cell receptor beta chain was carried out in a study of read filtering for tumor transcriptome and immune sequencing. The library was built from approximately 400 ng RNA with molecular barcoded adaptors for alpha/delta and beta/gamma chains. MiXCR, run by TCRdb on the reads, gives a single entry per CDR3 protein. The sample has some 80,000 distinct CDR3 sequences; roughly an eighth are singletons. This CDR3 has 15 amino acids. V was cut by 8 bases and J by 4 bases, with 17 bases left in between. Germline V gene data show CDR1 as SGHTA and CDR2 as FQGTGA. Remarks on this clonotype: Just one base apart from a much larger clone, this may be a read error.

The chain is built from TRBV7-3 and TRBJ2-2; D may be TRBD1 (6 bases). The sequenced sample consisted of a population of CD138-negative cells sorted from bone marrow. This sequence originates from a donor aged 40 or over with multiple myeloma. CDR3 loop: CASGPQGRGTGELFF. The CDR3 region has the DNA TGTGCCAGCGGTCCACAGGGACGTGGCACCGGGGAGCTGTTTTTT.